This TCR beta chain was identified in a study of T cells in Graves' hyperthyroidism and ophthalmopathy. Amplified regions were TCR beta CDR3 sequences from RNA transcripts. The study used the HTBI primer set for a first-round RT-PCR of the TCR CDR3. TCRdb passed the multiplex PCR reads through MiXCR, listing each CDR3 protein once. The table records approximately 200,000 distinct CDR3 sequences, around 18% of them present only once. The CDR3 contains 15 residues. Germline CDR1 reads MNHNY; CDR2 reads SVGAGI (reference sequence). With 0 bases removed from V and 5 bases from J, the gap between germline ends came to 13 bases.

This sequence joins TRBV6-6 and TRBJ2-5; D uncertain. The sequenced sample was blood. The receptor comes from a man in his forties with Graves' hyperthyroidism. In DNA, the CDR3 is TGTGCCAGCAGTTACTCGGGATCAGGCAGGGAGACCCAGTACTTC. Amino acids: CASSYSGSGRETQYF.